Listed here is a single TCR beta chain. At one boundary the junction diverges from the germline segment, which might be a read error. This record belongs to a study of cytomegalovirus exposure and HLA in healthy donors. CDR3 length: 16 amino acids. Germline CDR1 SSHAT, CDR2 FNYEAQ (reference sequence). The PCR employed 60 Vbeta primers together with 13 Jbeta primers. Profiling relied on immunoSEQ multiplex PCR, and the TCRdb table lists in-frame clones only, not all of them. The sample contains about 94,000 clones, around 69% of which appear only once. The chain uses TRBV7-7 and TRBJ2-1, with 7 bases fitting TRBD1. The clonotype comes from a man aged 25-40 years in good health and CMV-seronegative. The sample was PBMCs. The CDR3 coding sequence is TGTGCTAGCAGCACCCTAGGGGGCCGGTCCTACAATGAGCAGTTCTTC. Its protein is CASSTLGGRSYNEQFF.